This T cell receptor (beta chain) derives from a study of cytomegalovirus exposure and HLA in healthy donors. The assay was immunoSEQ multiplex PCR, and TCRdb's table has in-frame clones only and misses some. The repertoire holds 150,000 or so clones, about 94% seen once, with approximately 1.8% in the top ten. Trimming took 0 bases from V and 8 from J; bases not matched to a gene: 16. This CDR3 is built from 19 residues. Germline V gives CDR1 SEHNR, CDR2 FQNEAQ (reference sequence). The sequencing input was PBMCs. The source of this sequence is a man aged 18 to 29 in good health and CMV-seropositive. This sequence joins TRBV7-9 and TRBJ2-1; 10 nucleotides line up with TRBD2. Here the CDR3 reads CASSLAKTSGLTERDEQFF. The CDR3, as DNA: TGTGCCAGCAGCTTAGCCAAGACTAGCGGGCTAACAGAAAGGGATGAGCAGTTCTTC.